The clone carrying this TCR beta chain was picked up many times. What it recognizes is unknown. The germline CDR1 and CDR2 sequences are DFQATT and SNEGSKA (reference sequence). V dropped 2 bases and J dropped 4; count of bases not matched to a gene: 18. This CDR3 region has 19 residues. The sample originates from a study of T cells in Graves' hyperthyroidism and ophthalmopathy. Study summary: Blood from the periphery was taken at initial diagnosis, before any treatment.

Regarding the study as a whole: Within blood appeared most thyroid clonotypes that had expanded above 0.001.

The TCR beta CDR3 regions underwent amplification using RNA transcripts as the source. First-round RT-PCR of the TCR CDR3 relied on the HTBI primer set. TCRdb fed the multiplex PCR reads into MiXCR, producing one record per CDR3 protein. Of roughly 350,000 distinct CDR3 sequences listed, roughly an eighth are singletons. Disease duration was under 3 months in the ophthalmopathy patients, who also had a Clinical Activity Score of at least 3 and a NOSPECS grade of at least 4. Used for diagnoses were clinical symptoms, serum thyroxine and TRAb, thyroid ultrasound and orbital computed tomography. Sequencing used blood. The rearrangement uses TRBV20-1 and TRBJ2-1; 9 nucleotides agree with TRBD2. This sequence originates from a woman between 35 and 50 years old with Graves' ophthalmopathy. CDR3 DNA sequence: TGCAGTGCTAGATCCGCCGGGCGAGCGGGAGGCCTTAAATACAATGAGCAGTTCTTC. This translates into CSARSAGRAGGLKYNEQFF.